This T cell receptor (beta chain) was obtained from a study of OX40 agonist ivuxolimab in advanced cancers. This clone was seen more than once but under ten times. CDR1 is PRHDT, CDR2 FYEKMQ, per germline (reference sequence). Trimming removed 5 bases from V and 13 bases from J, with 18 bases in between. This CDR3 has 14 residues. Here immunoSEQ multiplex PCR was the method, and the copy in TCRdb shows in-frame clones only, minus some. The data hold around 74,000 clones, with about 85% observed a single time. J is TRBJ1-6 and V is TRBV13, with D unclear. The sequence derives from an adult with an advanced solid tumor such as melanoma, head and neck, liver or kidney cancer. The sequencing here drew on CD4+ or CD8+ T cells sorted from blood, taken in a trial of the OX40 agonist ivuxolimab. This CDR3 reads CASSTPQERVPLHF. DNA of the CDR3: TGTGCCAGCAGCACACCCCAGGAACGAGTGCCCCTCCACTTT. Looking up the rest from reference TRBV13 and TRBJ1-6 gives the full variable domain: AAGVIQSPRHLIKEKRETATLKCYPIPRHDTVYWYQQGPGQDPQFLISFYEKMQSDKGSIPDRFSAQQFSDYHSELNMSSLELGDSALYFCASSTPQERVPLHFGNGTRLTVT.